This T cell receptor beta chain came from a study of brain T cells in children with intractable seizures. Only cases whose brain tissue showed the highest T cell transcript signatures were sequenced. At least one anti-epileptic drug was given before surgery. Study outcomes and limitations: Pre-surgery blood may have been undersampled, hiding some clones. Viral specificity was inferred only from CDR3 similarity; HCMV serostatus was unknown.

The CDR3 consists of 13 residues. V was shortened by 10 bases and J by 4 bases, with 14 bases between the two germline ends. This table comes from immunoSEQ multiplex PCR, and its TCRdb copy is limited to in-frame clones, with some not included. The sample consists of 88,000 or so clones, around 91% of them appearing once. Concerning this clone: Antigen: not known.

The source was peripheral blood, collected at surgery. The chain carries TRBV12-3 or TRBV12-4 and TRBJ2-1; weak D call: TRBD2 (6 bases). The TCR was taken from a girl aged 2 to 9 with Rasmussen encephalitis and intractable seizures. CDR3 residues: CATRVGLYNEQFF. The CDR3 DNA follows: TGTGCCACCCGAGTGGGACTTTACAATGAGCAGTTCTTC.